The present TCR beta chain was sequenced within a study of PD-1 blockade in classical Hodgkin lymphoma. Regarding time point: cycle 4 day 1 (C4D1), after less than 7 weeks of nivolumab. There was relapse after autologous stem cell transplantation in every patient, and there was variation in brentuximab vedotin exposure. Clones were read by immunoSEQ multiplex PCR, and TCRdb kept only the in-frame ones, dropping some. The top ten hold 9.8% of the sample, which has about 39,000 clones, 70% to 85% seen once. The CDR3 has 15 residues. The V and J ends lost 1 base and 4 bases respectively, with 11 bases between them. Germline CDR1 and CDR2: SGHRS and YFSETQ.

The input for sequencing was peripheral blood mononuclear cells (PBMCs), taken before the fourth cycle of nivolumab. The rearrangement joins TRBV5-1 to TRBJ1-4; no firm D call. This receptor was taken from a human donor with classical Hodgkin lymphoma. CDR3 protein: CASSLFSVFNEKLFF. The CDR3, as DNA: TGCGCCAGCAGCTTGTTCTCAGTGTTTAATGAAAAACTGTTTTTT.